This entry features one TCR beta chain sequence. The sample comes from a study of blood T cell repertoires in COVID-19. Original data processing: Estimated nucleated cell counts came from reference gene primer amplification. TCRdb's copy holds only in-frame clones and misses some; the assay was immunoSEQ multiplex PCR. The DNA was the basis for D and trimming; V, J and clone size are from that table. Found here are approximately 140,000 clones, more than 80% of them singletons; the top ten hold around 2.2%. The CDR3 is 14 amino acids. Trimming took off 4 bases at V and 0 bases at J, with 9 bases between the two ends. Germline V CDR1 and CDR2: LGHDT, YNNKEL (reference sequence).

The origin of this receptor is a man aged 65 to 85 with acute or convalescent COVID-19. Sequenced material: peripheral blood. This sequence joins TRBV3-1 (or the pseudogene TRBV3-2) and TRBJ1-1; D may be TRBD1 (5 bases). In nucleotides, the CDR3 is TGTGCCAGCAGCCTCGGACATTTGAACACTGAAGCTTTCTTT. This translates into CASSLGHLNTEAFF.